These 4 T cell receptor beta chains came from one sample sequenced in a study of Ad26.COV2.S vaccination and SARS-CoV-2 variants. TCRdb's table, derived via immunoSEQ multiplex PCR, lists solely in-frame clones and lacks some. The sample consists of 450,000 to 550,000 clones, 89% of them appearing once. Treatment: 15 to 20 received Ad26.COV2.S at low or high dose, single or two shots; 5 received placebo; per-sample allocation not given. After the first vaccine or placebo injection, samples were drawn on day 63. The material sequenced was peripheral blood, taken in a trial of Ad26.COV2.S vaccine versus placebo. The source of these receptors is a person aged 18-60 years who received the Ad26.COV2.S COVID-19 vaccine or a placebo.

The chain carries TRBV19 and TRBJ1-1; D remains ambiguous. The CDR3 has 11 amino acids. V was cut by 11 bases and J by 1 base, with 8 bases left in between. Per germline, CDR1 LNHDA and CDR2 SQIVND (reference sequence). CDR3 nucleotide sequence: TGTGCCGTAAGACAGAACACTGAAGCTTTCTTT. This sequence encodes CAVRQNTEAFF.

CDR3 amino acids: CASSSGSGWTQYF. CDR3 coding DNA: TGTGCCAGCAGTTCGGGTAGTGGGTGGACCCAGTACTTC. The V and J genes are TRBV28 and TRBJ2-5; no definite D call. The V gene lost 4 bases and the J gene lost 7 bases, with 13 bases spanning the gap. The CDR3 loop spans 13 amino acids. From germline, CDR1 is MDHEN and CDR2 SYDVKM.

The chain employs TRBV30 and TRBJ1-2; D perhaps matches TRBD1 (5 bases). CDR1 and CDR2 from the germline V gene are GTSNPN and SVGIG (reference sequence). The CDR3 totals 12 residues. V was trimmed by 5 bases and J by 2 bases, leaving 9 bases between them. CDR3 nucleotides: TGTGCCTGGGCCTGGGGGAACTATGGCTACACCTTC. It yields the protein CAWAWGNYGYTF.

The V gene is TRBV14, the J gene TRBJ1-2; D uncertain. The CDR3 runs to 15 residues. V dropped 0 bases and J dropped 0 bases, with 8 bases sitting between them. CDR1 is SGHDN and CDR2 is FVKESK in the germline V gene. CDR3 region: CASSQDIQANYGYTF. The DNA of the CDR3 is TGTGCCAGCAGCCAAGATATTCAGGCTAACTATGGCTACACCTTC.